The 20 T cell receptor beta chains in this list originate from one sample, sequenced in a study of early T cells in non-severe SARS-CoV-2 infection (dated by TCRdb to about 2021). The library was prepared using 5' RACE. The instrument given in TCRdb is NextSeq 500. In TCRdb, the public reads were trimmed at Q25 with fastp and aligned with MiXCR, with productive beta chains retained. Each record represents a unique CDR3 protein, reported with the most common genes and DNA among its rows. This sample comprises about 40,000 distinct CDR3 sequences, around 4.5% of them detected only once. Of the sample, around 4.7% falls within the top ten clones. Source material: whole blood. The receptor set was obtained from an adult who was a healthcare worker with PCR-confirmed SARS-CoV-2 infection or an uninfected control (not recorded which).

This clonotype was detected ten times or more. The V gene is TRBV24-1, the J gene TRBJ2-1, with D perhaps matching TRBD1 (6 bases). Deletions cut 7 bases from V and 3 bases from J, with 9 bases between. This CDR3 is built from 13 residues. Germline CDR1 and CDR2: KGHDR and SFDVKD. The CDR3 DNA follows: TGTGCCACCAGGAAGGGGGACTACAATGAGCAGTTCTTC. Translated: CATRKGDYNEQFF.

At least ten counts were recorded for this clonotype. The chain recombines TRBV28 with TRBJ2-2; D gene uncertain. V dropped 3 bases and J dropped 7 bases, with 0 bases sitting between them. The V gene's germline CDR1 is MDHEN and CDR2 SYDVKM. The CDR3 length is 10 residues. DNA of the CDR3: TGTGCCAGCAGTTTCGGGGAGCTGTTTTTT. Amino acids: CASSFGELFF.

Ten or more counts support this clonotype. The chain joins TRBV3-1 to TRBJ1-3; no definite D call. Trimming cost V 2 bases and J 2 bases, with 10 bases left between them. This CDR3 is built from 15 residues. In germline, CDR1 is LGHDT, CDR2 YNNKEL (reference sequence). CDR3 region: CASSQQGNTGNTIYF. The DNA of the CDR3 is TGTGCCAGCAGCCAACAAGGGAACACTGGAAACACCATATATTTT. The entire variable domain, with the rest obtained from reference TRBV3-1 and TRBJ1-3, is as follows: DTAVSQTPKYLVTQMGNDKSIKCEQNLGHDTMYWYKQDSKKFLKIMFSYNNKELIINETVPNRFSPKSPDKAHLNLHINSLELGDSAVYFCASSQQGNTGNTIYFGEGSWLTVV.

The table lists this clonotype with a few counts. The rearrangement uses TRBV20-1 and TRBJ2-3; TRBD2 aligns across 7 bases. CDR1 and CDR2 from the germline V gene are DFQATT and SNEGSKA (reference sequence). CDR3 length: 15 amino acids. The V segment lost 3 bases and the J segment 2 bases; nucleotides outside the gene matches: 8. CDR3 in amino acids: CSARASSGNTDTQYF. The CDR3 DNA reads TGCAGTGCTAGGGCCTCTAGCGGCAACACAGATACGCAGTATTTT.

This clonotype has a count of ten or more. The chain carries TRBV2 and TRBJ2-1; D is undetermined. Trimming took off 7 bases at V and 9 bases at J, with 22 bases between the two ends. The CDR3 is 15 amino acids. Germline V lookup: CDR1 SNHLY, CDR2 FYNNEI. The CDR3 reads CASKRQASYTTEQFF. CDR3 nucleotides: TGTGCCAGCAAACGGCAGGCTAGTTATACTACTGAGCAGTTCTTC.

This rearrangement joins TRBV3-1 to TRBJ2-2; TRBD2 is a possible D gene (5 bases). The ends were cut back, 3 bases at V and 6 bases at J, with 11 bases in the middle. This CDR3 comprises 14 residues. Germline loops: CDR1 LGHDT, CDR2 YNNKEL (reference sequence). The CDR3 region is CASSHGGFAGELFF. The CDR3 DNA is TGTGCCAGCAGCCATGGAGGTTTTGCCGGGGAGCTGTTTTTT.

This clonotype rates as medium-sized. In DNA, the CDR3 is TGTGCCAGCAGCCCGATTCGGACTAGCGGGAGAGGCGAGACCCAGTACTTC. Translating it yields CASSPIRTSGRGETQYF. V gene TRBV11-2 combines with J gene TRBJ2-5, with 13 nucleotides matching TRBD2. V trimming: 5 bases; J trimming: 5 bases; junction bases outside the gene matches: 11. CDR3 length: 17 amino acids. CDR1 SGHAT and CDR2 FQNNGV come from the germline V gene.

This clonotype was seen repeatedly, ten times or more. The chain carries TRBV3-1 and TRBJ1-1; 10 bases align to TRBD1. After removal of 5 bases from V and 11 bases from J, the junction contained 8 bases not matched to a gene. In germline, CDR1 is LGHDT, CDR2 YNNKEL (reference sequence). This CDR3 contains 13 residues. The CDR3: CASSVRGQGDAFF. CDR3 in DNA: TGTGCCAGCAGCGTACGAGGACAGGGGGATGCTTTCTTT.

This chain connects TRBV10-2 to TRBJ2-5, with 7 bases fitting TRBD1. V was pared by 3 bases and J by 5 bases, with 0 bases of the junction left unmatched. The CDR3 consists of 12 residues. From germline, CDR1 is WSHSY and CDR2 SAAADI. The CDR3 loop is CASSEQGETQYF. CDR3 DNA sequence: TGCGCCAGCAGTGAACAGGGGGAGACCCAGTACTTC.

This clonotype turned up a few times. The CDR3 sequence is CSGGTVTDTQYF. CDR3 bases: TGCAGTGGGGGGACAGTCACCGATACGCAGTATTTT. The genes are TRBV20-1 and TRBJ2-3, with 7 bases fitting TRBD1. CDR3 length: 12 residues. The germline CDR1 and CDR2 sequences are DFQATT and SNEGSKA (reference sequence). With 7 bases clipped from V and 6 bases from J, the junction kept 7 bases outside the gene matches.

This chain uses TRBV6-2 or TRBV6-3 with TRBJ1-2; possibly TRBD1 for D (6 bases). This CDR3 region has 19 residues. Deletions cut 4 bases from V and 4 bases from J, with 28 bases between. Germline CDR1 and CDR2: MNHEY and SVGEGT. CDR3: CASSSPTGDTEFDSYGYTF. In DNA, the CDR3 is TGTGCCAGCAGTTCCCCGACAGGAGACACCGAGTTTGATAGCTATGGCTACACCTTC.

This clonotype was counted ten times or more. V and J are TRBV5-4 and TRBJ2-7; 7 bases agree with TRBD1. CDR1 is SGHNT, CDR2 YYREEE, per germline (reference sequence). After removal of 2 bases from V and 3 bases from J, the junction contained 2 bases not matched to a gene. This CDR3 has 13 residues. CDR3: CASSLNRGYEQYF. As DNA, the CDR3 is TGTGCCAGCAGCTTAAACAGGGGCTACGAGCAGTACTTC.

This clonotype has ten or more counts. The chain couples TRBV19 to TRBJ1-5; D ambiguous. V was shortened by 2 bases and J by 9 bases, with 8 bases between the two germline ends. The V gene's germline CDR1 is LNHDA and CDR2 SQIVND (reference sequence). The CDR3 covers 12 residues. The CDR3 bases are TGTGCCAGTAGTATACTCAGTGGGCCCCAGCATTTT. Residues: CASSILSGPQHF.

V is TRBV5-1 and J is TRBJ2-7; 7 positions agree with TRBD2. The germline gives CDR1 SGHRS, CDR2 YFSETQ. V shed 2 bases and J 5 bases; nucleotides not matched to a gene: 7. The CDR3 is made up of 14 amino acids. Here the CDR3 reads CASSLLAGEDEQYF. The CDR3 DNA is TGCGCCAGCAGCTTACTTGCGGGAGAGGACGAGCAGTACTTC. Using reference TRBV5-1 and TRBJ2-7 for the parts outside the CDR3, the full variable domain is KAGVTQTPRYLIKTRGQQVTLSCSPISGHRSVSWYQQTPGQGLQFLFEYFSETQRNKGNFPGRFSGRQFSNSRSEMNVSTLELGDSALYLCASSLLAGEDEQYFGPGTRLTVT.

At least ten counts were recorded for this clonotype. The chain couples TRBV18 to TRBJ2-5, with 7 nucleotides matching TRBD1. Trimming cost V 3 bases and J 3 bases; bases outside gene matches: 7. The CDR3 sequence is 15 residues long. Germline CDR1 reads KGHSH; CDR2 reads LQKENI. As DNA, the CDR3 is TGTGCCAGCTCACCGGGGACAGCAAGTAAAGAGACCCAGTACTTC. Amino acid sequence: CASSPGTASKETQYF.

This clonotype was observed a handful of times. The V gene is TRBV25-1, the J gene TRBJ2-3, with TRBD2 as a possible D gene (6 bases). The ends were cut back, 2 bases at V and 1 base at J, with 10 bases in the middle. There are 15 residues in the CDR3. Germline CDR1 reads MGHDK; CDR2 reads SYGVNS. The CDR3 DNA reads TGTGCCAGCAGTGAACAGGGAGGCGGCACAGATACGCAGTATTTT. Encoded protein: CASSEQGGGTDTQYF.

This clonotype was seen a handful of times. The chain is built from TRBV2 and TRBJ1-1; weak D call: TRBD1 (5 bases). Germline V gene data show CDR1 as SNHLY and CDR2 as FYNNEI. This CDR3 has 16 amino acids. The ends were cut back, 9 bases at V and 0 bases at J, with 20 bases in the middle. The CDR3: CARTGGARALNTEAFF. The CDR3 nucleotides are TGTGCCAGAACCGGAGGGGCCCGGGCTTTGAACACTGAAGCTTTCTTT.

This clonotype appeared many times. The V gene is TRBV4-3, the J gene TRBJ1-5, with D perhaps TRBD1 (6 bases). V was shortened by 0 bases and J by 5 bases, with 11 bases between the two germline ends. The CDR3 covers 15 residues. CDR1 and CDR2 (germline): LGHNA, YSLEER. The CDR3 DNA is TGCGCCAGCAGCCAAGACCGGGACACCTATCAGCCCCAGCATTTT. Its protein product is CASSQDRDTYQPQHF.

This clonotype was seen a few times. The J gene is TRBJ1-4, the V gene TRBV23-1; 10 nucleotides align to TRBD1. TRBV23-1 is an ORF, and what it does is uncertain. The CDR3 consists of 17 residues. V was pared by 3 bases and J by 7 bases, with 11 bases of the junction left unmatched. CDR3 protein: CASSQSTGGALCEKLFF. CDR3 sequence (DNA): TGCGCCAGCAGTCAGTCGACAGGGGGCGCGTTGTGTGAAAAACTGTTTTTT.

A word on this clonotype: The missing conserved phenylalanine or tryptophan at the end of this CDR3 makes a read error likely. The chain links TRBV30 to TRBJ1-2; 9 positions match TRBD1. With 0 bases clipped from V and 7 bases from J, the junction kept 12 bases outside the gene matches. Germline CDR1 and CDR2: GTSNPN and SVGIG (reference sequence). This CDR3 spans 16 amino acids. The CDR3 DNA sequence: TGTGCCTGGAGTGTAGAGAGGTACAGGGGGCTGGTTGGCTACACCTCC. Its translation is CAWSVERYRGLVGYTS.